Below, 12 T cell receptor beta chains from the same sample are listed, as sequenced in a study of blood T cell repertoires in COVID-19. Assay: immunoSEQ multiplex PCR; the TCRdb copy retains only in-frame clones and omits some. In the table there are 380,000 or so clones, about 89% of which are singletons. The sequencing sample was made of PBMCs or T cells enriched from blood (not recorded which). Every receptor here comes from a man aged 25 to 45 who had recovered from COVID-19.

This sequence joins TRBV7-9 and TRBJ1-2; 9 nucleotides agree with TRBD1. The CDR3 length is 15 residues. Germline loops: CDR1 SEHNR, CDR2 FQNEAQ (reference sequence). V was clipped by 3 bases and J by 4 bases; unmatched bases: 6. CDR3 residues: CASSFPDRGAYGYTF. CDR3 coding DNA: TGTGCCAGCAGCTTCCCAGACAGGGGGGCCTATGGCTACACCTTC.

This chain connects TRBV2 to TRBJ1-3; D is perhaps TRBD1 (5 bases). Germline V CDR1 and CDR2: SNHLY, FYNNEI. This CDR3 is 13 amino acids long. Trimming took 5 bases from V and 9 from J, leaving 14 bases between them. CDR3 sequence reads: CASSQTVSGTIYF. CDR3 sequence (DNA): TGTGCCAGCAGTCAGACAGTGTCTGGCACCATATATTTT.

The chain couples TRBV2 to TRBJ2-7; weak D call: TRBD2 (6 bases). Trimming took off 10 bases at V and 7 bases at J, with 14 bases between the two ends. The CDR3 extends over 11 amino acids. CDR1 SNHLY and CDR2 FYNNEI come from the germline V gene. CDR3 protein: CATLASGEQYF. CDR3 in DNA: TGTGCCACCCTAGCGTCTGGGGAGCAGTACTTC. Full variable domain (remainder filled in from reference TRBV2 and TRBJ2-7): EPEVTQTPSHQVTQMGQEVILRCVPISNHLYFYWYRQILGQKVEFLVSFYNNEISEKSEIFDDQFSVERPDGSNFTLKIRSTKLEDSAMYFCATLASGEQYFGPGTRLTVT.

The chain joins TRBV19 to TRBJ1-2, with D unclear. Deletions cut 6 bases from V and 2 bases from J, with 25 bases between. There are 18 residues in the CDR3. Germline CDR1 is LNHDA and CDR2 is SQIVND (reference sequence). The CDR3 is CASRKVPGKKGTNYGYTF. The CDR3 nucleotides read TGTGCCAGTAGGAAGGTTCCCGGGAAGAAGGGAACGAACTATGGCTACACCTTC.

This clone has just a few counts. This chain links TRBV20-1 with TRBJ2-7; 9 bases map to TRBD1. The germline CDR1 and CDR2 sequences are DFQATT and SNEGSKA (reference sequence). The junction had 11 bases not matched to a gene; V was cut back by 3 bases and J by 8 bases. CDR3 length: 14 residues. Here the CDR3 reads CSASPQGTGKKQYF. The CDR3 nucleotides are TGCAGTGCTAGTCCCCAGGGGACAGGGAAAAAGCAGTACTTC.

The J gene is TRBJ1-2, the V gene TRBV6-1; D remains unclear. CDR1 MNHNS and CDR2 SASEGT come from the germline V gene. V lost 3 bases and J lost 10, with 12 bases in between. The CDR3 has 12 amino acids. The DNA for the CDR3 is TGTGCCAGCAGTGAGTTTCGGGTGGACTACACCTTC. It encodes CASSEFRVDYTF.

This chain links TRBV19 with TRBJ2-7; D is unresolved. Trimming stripped 7 bases from V and 1 base from J, with 8 bases between. CDR1 LNHDA and CDR2 SQIVND come from the germline V gene (reference sequence). The CDR3 length is 12 residues. The CDR3 spells CASTSSSYEQYF. CDR3 DNA: TGTGCCAGTACCTCTAGTTCCTACGAGCAGTACTTC.

The rearrangement uses TRBV25-1 and TRBJ1-6; D call uncertain. Trimming stripped 1 base from V and 13 bases from J, with 8 bases between. CDR1 is MGHDK, CDR2 SYGVNS, per germline. CDR3 size: 12 residues. Here the CDR3 DNA reads TGTGCCAGCAGTGAATTGGGGAGTCCCCTCCACTTT. It is translated as CASSELGSPLHF.

V and J are TRBV19 and TRBJ2-5, with 7 bases identical to TRBD1. Trimming cost V 5 bases and J 3 bases; bases outside gene matches: 3. Germline values: CDR1 LNHDA, CDR2 SQIVND (reference sequence). The CDR3 contains 13 residues. CDR3 protein: CASSRQGKETQYF. CDR3 nucleotide sequence: TGTGCCAGTAGTCGACAGGGAAAAGAGACCCAGTACTTC.

The V call is TRBV9, the J call TRBJ2-5, with a weak D call TRBD2 (7 bases). The length of the CDR3 is 15 residues. Per germline, CDR1 SGDLS and CDR2 YYNGEE. With 6 bases removed from V and 2 bases from J, the gap between germline ends came to 17 bases. The chain's CDR3 is CASTKRGGWQETQYF. The DNA of the CDR3 is TGTGCCAGCACCAAGAGGGGGGGATGGCAAGAGACCCAGTACTTC.

V and J are TRBV2 and TRBJ2-5; D may be TRBD1 (6 bases). Germline-derived CDR1 and CDR2 are SNHLY and FYNNEI. The CDR3 extends over 11 amino acids. Trimming shortened V by 8 bases and J by 5 bases, and 9 bases separated the two germline ends. The CDR3 sequence is CASQGPETQYF. DNA of the CDR3: TGTGCCAGCCAGGGGCCCGAGACCCAGTACTTC. The whole variable domain, remainder taken from reference TRBV2 and TRBJ2-5, is EPEVTQTPSHQVTQMGQEVILRCVPISNHLYFYWYRQILGQKVEFLVSFYNNEISEKSEIFDDQFSVERPDGSNFTLKIRSTKLEDSAMYFCASQGPETQYFGPGTRLLVL.

CDR3 region: CASSRDRVGQYF. CDR3 coding DNA: TGTGCCAGCAGCCGAGACAGGGTCGGGCAGTACTTC. The genes are TRBV7-9 and TRBJ2-7; 7 bases line up with TRBD1. Germline-derived CDR1 and CDR2 are SEHNR and FQNEAQ (reference sequence). This CDR3 contains 12 residues. The ends lost 5 bases at V and 9 bases at J; junction bases unmatched: 7.